Listed below are T cell receptor beta chains from one sample, sequenced in a study of cytomegalovirus exposure and HLA in healthy donors. Here immunoSEQ multiplex PCR was the method, and the copy in TCRdb shows in-frame clones only, minus some. This repertoire shows under 250,000 clones, more than 75% found once; its top ten account for 1% to 1.5%. The sequenced sample consisted of PBMCs. These receptor sequences come from a human donor in good health. Both conserved end residues are part of each CDR3. Each record gives: D gene, V gene, clone size, J gene, CDR3 DNA, CDR3 protein. A D gene is named only where the DNA matches it firmly. Only part of the rows carry a size: once, few, many, or a class if the clone is expanded.

D gene: -; V gene: TRBV7-9; clone size: -; J gene: TRBJ2-2; CDR3 DNA: TGTGCCAGCAGTTCCTTATACACCGGGGAGCTGTTTTTT; CDR3 protein: CASSSLYTGELFF
D gene: TRBD1; V gene: TRBV11-1; clone size: -; J gene: TRBJ2-7; CDR3 DNA: TGTGCCAGCAGCTCAACTGGGTGGGACAGCTCCTACGAGCAGTACTTC; CDR3 protein: CASSSTGWDSSYEQYF
D gene: TRBD1; V gene: TRBV28; clone size: -; J gene: TRBJ1-1; CDR3 DNA: TGTGCCAGCAGTTCGGGACAGGGGCTTGAAGCTTTCTTT; CDR3 protein: CASSSGQGLEAFF
D gene: -; V gene: TRBV6-5; clone size: -; J gene: TRBJ1-1; CDR3 DNA: TGTGCCAGCAGTTCGACAGGACTGAACACTGAAGCTTTCTTT; CDR3 protein: CASSSTGLNTEAFF
D gene: -; V gene: TRBV9; clone size: once; J gene: TRBJ2-7; CDR3 DNA: TGTGCCAGCAGCGTTACGGGAGAGGGGTACGAGCAGTACTTC; CDR3 protein: CASSVTGEGYEQYF
D gene: -; V gene: TRBV5-1; clone size: -; J gene: TRBJ2-1; CDR3 DNA: TGCGCCAGCAGCTTTCAGGGGTACAATGAGCAGTTCTTC; CDR3 protein: CASSFQGYNEQFF
D gene: TRBD2; V gene: TRBV10-3; clone size: -; J gene: TRBJ2-7; CDR3 DNA: TGTGCCATCAGTTCAAGCGGGAGGCCCTTCTACGAGCAGTACTTC; CDR3 protein: CAISSSGRPFYEQYF
D gene: -; V gene: TRBV18; clone size: -; J gene: TRBJ2-5; CDR3 DNA: TGTGCCAGCTCAACAGGAGTTAACGGCCAAGAGACCCAGTACTTC; CDR3 protein: CASSTGVNGQETQYF
D gene: -; V gene: TRBV6-6; clone size: -; J gene: TRBJ2-2; CDR3 DNA: TGTGCCAGCAGTTTCTTCGATTGGGGCCGGGCCGGGGAGCTGTTTTTT; CDR3 protein: CASSFFDWGRAGELFF
D gene: -; V gene: TRBV7-9; clone size: -; J gene: TRBJ2-7; CDR3 DNA: TGTGCCAGCAGCTTAGGGGGCTTCTACGAGCAGTACTTC; CDR3 protein: CASSLGGFYEQYF
D gene: -; V gene: TRBV9; clone size: -; J gene: TRBJ2-1; CDR3 DNA: TGTGCCAGCAGCGTAAACACGGGGGACAATGAGCAGTTCTTC; CDR3 protein: CASSVNTGDNEQFF
D gene: -; V gene: TRBV6-5; clone size: -; J gene: TRBJ2-7; CDR3 DNA: TGTGCCAGCAGTCAGGGATACTCCTACGAGCAGTACTTC; CDR3 protein: CASSQGYSYEQYF
D gene: -; V gene: TRBV12-5; clone size: few; J gene: TRBJ1-3; CDR3 DNA: TGTGCTAGTGGTTTGGATCGAGAGGGTGGAAACACCATATATTTT; CDR3 protein: CASGLDREGGNTIYF
D gene: -; V gene: TRBV19; clone size: -; J gene: TRBJ1-1; CDR3 DNA: TGTGCCAGTAGGGAAAGGACACCAAACACTGAAGCTTTCTTT; CDR3 protein: CASRERTPNTEAFF
D gene: -; V gene: TRBV2; clone size: -; J gene: TRBJ2-3; CDR3 DNA: TGTGCCAGCAGTGATCGGCTAGAAACCGATACGCAGTATTTT; CDR3 protein: CASSDRLETDTQYF
D gene: -; V gene: TRBV11-2; clone size: -; J gene: TRBJ2-1; CDR3 DNA: TGTGCCAGCAGCTTAGATCCCCCGGGGCAGTTCTTC; CDR3 protein: CASSLDPPGQFF
D gene: -; V gene: TRBV20-1; clone size: -; J gene: TRBJ1-1; CDR3 DNA: TGCAGTGCTAGAGGGGCCACTGAAGCTTTCTTT; CDR3 protein: CSARGATEAFF
D gene: TRBD1; V gene: TRBV29-1; clone size: -; J gene: TRBJ2-4; CDR3 DNA: TGCAGCGTGAAAAAGACAGGGTTGCAAAACATTCAGTACTTC; CDR3 protein: CSVKKTGLQNIQYF
D gene: TRBD1; V gene: TRBV2; clone size: -; J gene: TRBJ2-7; CDR3 DNA: TGTGCCAGCAGCGGACAGGGTTGGGGGCAGTACTTC; CDR3 protein: CASSGQGWGQYF
D gene: TRBD1; V gene: TRBV28; clone size: -; J gene: TRBJ2-1; CDR3 DNA: TGTGCCAGCAGTTTATATGGGACAGGGGCCCCTACCTCGAGAAATGAGCAGTTCTTC; CDR3 protein: CASSLYGTGAPTSRNEQFF
D gene: TRBD2; V gene: TRBV11-2; clone size: -; J gene: TRBJ2-3; CDR3 DNA: TGTGCCAGCAGCCAACTAGCGGAACGGACAGATACGCAGTATTTT; CDR3 protein: CASSQLAERTDTQYF
D gene: TRBD2; V gene: TRBV30; clone size: -; J gene: TRBJ2-5; CDR3 DNA: TGTGCCTGGAGTGACCTAGCGGGAGTGGGAGGAGAGACCCAGTACTTC; CDR3 protein: CAWSDLAGVGGETQYF
D gene: TRBD2; V gene: TRBV19; clone size: few; J gene: TRBJ2-1; CDR3 DNA: TGTGCCAGTAGGACGGGACTAGTGATAGGTGAGCAGTTCTTC; CDR3 protein: CASRTGLVIGEQFF
D gene: TRBD1; V gene: TRBV10-3; clone size: -; J gene: TRBJ1-2; CDR3 DNA: TGTGCCATCAGTGAGCCAAGACAGGGGAACTATGGCTACACCTTC; CDR3 protein: CAISEPRQGNYGYTF
D gene: TRBD2; V gene: TRBV27; clone size: -; J gene: TRBJ2-7; CDR3 DNA: TGTGCCAGCAGTCCTAAGAGGCTAGCGGGAGGGCCTTCCTACGAGCAGTACTTC; CDR3 protein: CASSPKRLAGGPSYEQYF
D gene: TRBD2; V gene: TRBV29-1; clone size: -; J gene: TRBJ2-7; CDR3 DNA: TGCAGCGTTGAAGACCGAGCTAGCGGGAGTTACGAGCAGTACTTC; CDR3 protein: CSVEDRASGSYEQYF
D gene: TRBD1; V gene: TRBV7-2; clone size: -; J gene: TRBJ2-7; CDR3 DNA: TGTGCCAGCCAAACCGGGACAGGGGAATACGAGCAGTACTTC; CDR3 protein: CASQTGTGEYEQYF
D gene: -; V gene: TRBV15; clone size: -; J gene: TRBJ1-5; CDR3 DNA: TGTGCCACCAGCAGAGATCGTTACATAAATCAGCCCCAGCATTTT; CDR3 protein: CATSRDRYINQPQHF
D gene: -; V gene: TRBV5-6; clone size: once; J gene: TRBJ2-2; CDR3 DNA: TGTGCCAGCATCCTAAGGGGAACAGGGCATACCGGGGAGCTGTTTTTT; CDR3 protein: CASILRGTGHTGELFF
D gene: TRBD1; V gene: TRBV6-1; clone size: -; J gene: TRBJ1-5; CDR3 DNA: TGTGCCAGCAGTGAAGGGGGGACAGGACATCAGCCCCAGCATTTT; CDR3 protein: CASSEGGTGHQPQHF
D gene: TRBD2; V gene: TRBV18; clone size: -; J gene: TRBJ2-1; CDR3 DNA: TGTGCCAGCTCAACGACTAGCGTGAATTCCGGTGAGCAGTTCTTC; CDR3 protein: CASSTTSVNSGEQFF
D gene: TRBD1; V gene: TRBV4-1; clone size: -; J gene: TRBJ1-2; CDR3 DNA: TGCGCCAGCAGCCGTCCGGCGGGACAGGACTCTGGCTACACCTTC; CDR3 protein: CASSRPAGQDSGYTF
D gene: -; V gene: TRBV7-9; clone size: -; J gene: TRBJ1-2; CDR3 DNA: TGTGCCAGCAGCTTAGTGGGCGGTTTACGGGGGGATGGCTACACCTTC; CDR3 protein: CASSLVGGLRGDGYTF
D gene: -; V gene: TRBV6-5; clone size: -; J gene: TRBJ1-6; CDR3 DNA: TGTGCCAGCGGGAGGGAGAGTCGGAATTCACCCCTCCACTTT; CDR3 protein: CASGRESRNSPLHF
D gene: TRBD1; V gene: TRBV6-1; clone size: -; J gene: TRBJ2-7; CDR3 DNA: TGTGCCAGCAGTGAAAGGACAGGCTCACGCGGCGAGCAGTACTTC; CDR3 protein: CASSERTGSRGEQYF
D gene: TRBD2; V gene: TRBV7-6; clone size: -; J gene: TRBJ2-7; CDR3 DNA: TGTGCCAGCAGCTTCCGGGAGGATGGCGAGCAGTACTTC; CDR3 protein: CASSFREDGEQYF
D gene: -; V gene: TRBV9; clone size: -; J gene: TRBJ1-1; CDR3 DNA: TGTGCCAGCAGCCCCGGTGGGGTGGGAGTAGGCACTGAAGCTTTCTTT; CDR3 protein: CASSPGGVGVGTEAFF
D gene: -; V gene: TRBV29-1; clone size: once; J gene: TRBJ2-2; CDR3 DNA: TGCAGCGTCCAGCGGCTAGCGCCCACCGGGGAGCTGTTTTTT; CDR3 protein: CSVQRLAPTGELFF
D gene: TRBD1; V gene: TRBV7-2; clone size: -; J gene: TRBJ2-5; CDR3 DNA: TGTGCCAGCAGCCAGACAGGGTTTGGGACCCAGTACTTC; CDR3 protein: CASSQTGFGTQYF
D gene: -; V gene: TRBV19; clone size: -; J gene: TRBJ2-3; CDR3 DNA: TGTGCCAGTAGTACGGCGGGACCCACAGATACGCAGTATTTT; CDR3 protein: CASSTAGPTDTQYF
D gene: TRBD1; V gene: TRBV7-6; clone size: -; J gene: TRBJ2-3; CDR3 DNA: TGTGCCAGCAGCAGGGGGACAGGGGTAAACTCAGATACGCAGTATTTT; CDR3 protein: CASSRGTGVNSDTQYF
D gene: -; V gene: TRBV7-3; clone size: -; J gene: TRBJ2-7; CDR3 DNA: TGTGCCAGCAGCTTGGACAGACACGAGCAGTACTTC; CDR3 protein: CASSLDRHEQYF
D gene: TRBD2; V gene: TRBV25-1; clone size: -; J gene: TRBJ2-1; CDR3 DNA: TGTGCCAGCAGTGAATGGAGGGGAGGGCTGGGGGGTGAGCAGTTCTTC; CDR3 protein: CASSEWRGGLGGEQFF
D gene: TRBD2; V gene: TRBV4-2; clone size: -; J gene: TRBJ2-5; CDR3 DNA: TGTGCCAGCAGCCAAGAAGGGGCTAGCGGGACGTACTCTCGGGAGACCCAGTACTTC; CDR3 protein: CASSQEGASGTYSRETQYF
D gene: TRBD2; V gene: TRBV7-2; clone size: -; J gene: TRBJ2-1; CDR3 DNA: TGTGCCAGCAGATTTCGACTAGCGGGTTACAATGAGCAGTTCTTC; CDR3 protein: CASRFRLAGYNEQFF
D gene: -; V gene: TRBV6-6; clone size: -; J gene: TRBJ1-5; CDR3 DNA: TGTGCCAGCAGTTACTATACCACACCCCCGGGGCAGCCCCAGCATTTT; CDR3 protein: CASSYYTTPPGQPQHF
D gene: TRBD2; V gene: TRBV29-1; clone size: -; J gene: TRBJ2-2; CDR3 DNA: TGCAGCGTACGAGGGACTAGCGGGAGTACGGTTGACACCGGGGAGCTGTTTTTT; CDR3 protein: CSVRGTSGSTVDTGELFF
D gene: -; V gene: TRBV27; clone size: -; J gene: TRBJ2-7; CDR3 DNA: TGTGCCAGCAGTACCCGACCGACTGGGTACGAGCAGTACTTC; CDR3 protein: CASSTRPTGYEQYF
D gene: TRBD2; V gene: TRBV6-1; clone size: -; J gene: TRBJ2-7; CDR3 DNA: TGTGCCAGCAGCCCGACTAGCGGGGCAACCTACGAGCAGTACTTC; CDR3 protein: CASSPTSGATYEQYF
D gene: TRBD2; V gene: TRBV4-3; clone size: -; J gene: TRBJ2-7; CDR3 DNA: TGCGCCAGCAGCCCAGCTAGCGGGAGTAGGTACGAGCAGTACTTC; CDR3 protein: CASSPASGSRYEQYF
D gene: -; V gene: TRBV5-1; clone size: -; J gene: TRBJ1-2; CDR3 DNA: TGCGCCAGCAGCTTACCGGGACAAGTCTATGGCTACACCTTC; CDR3 protein: CASSLPGQVYGYTF